This TCR beta chain was recovered during a study of blood T cell repertoires in COVID-19. In the source study's methods: Using reference gene primer amplification, nucleated cell counts were estimated. Here immunoSEQ multiplex PCR was the method, and the copy in TCRdb shows in-frame clones only, minus some. D and trimming come from the DNA, and the V and J calls and clone size come from that table. Of 130,000 to 150,000 clones in the sample, around 83% were seen once. There are 15 residues in the CDR3. The germline V gene encodes CDR1 LGHNA and CDR2 YSLEER. Unmatched junction bases numbered 7, after V lost 5 bases and J lost 2 bases.

The genes are TRBV4-3 and TRBJ2-3, with 7 bases fitting TRBD2. The sequenced sample was PBMCs or T cells enriched from blood (not recorded which). The TCR was taken from a man aged 45-65 years who had recovered from COVID-19. CDR3 in amino acids: CASSDLGGTTDTQYF. The CDR3 DNA reads TGCGCCAGCAGCGACCTCGGGGGGACCACAGATACGCAGTATTTT.